This T cell receptor beta chain is from a study of beta chain features in type 1 diabetes. Study findings and constraints: When cDNA is sequenced, cells with high TCR expression could be over-represented. The study found that naive, central memory and Treg TCRB repertoires appeared more similar in patients than in healthy donors.

Expressed TCRB transcripts were sequenced after all isolated RNA was converted to cDNA. Some clones are missing from TCRdb's copy, which holds only in-frame ones; the method was immunoSEQ multiplex PCR. Here the sample spans approximately 44,000 clones, 51% being singletons. After removal of 3 bases from V and 5 bases from J, the junction contained 5 bases not matched to a gene. Germline values: CDR1 SGHTA, CDR2 FQGTGA. The CDR3 runs to 14 residues. Every donor provided one heparinised blood draw, which averaged roughly 120 mL. Remarks on this clone: Antigen specificity is unknown.

Sequenced input: Tregs from blood. The gene calls are TRBV7-3 and TRBJ2-3, with 7 bases that match TRBD2. This TCR was recovered from a woman under 30 in good health. The CDR3: CASSFAGDRDTQYF. The CDR3, as DNA: TGTGCCAGCAGCTTTGCGGGGGACCGAGATACGCAGTATTTT. The whole variable domain, filled in from reference TRBV7-3 and TRBJ2-3, reads GAGVSQTPSNKVTEKGKYVELRCDPISGHTALYWYRQSLGQGPEFLIYFQGTGAADDSGLPNDRFFAVRPEGSVSTLKIQRTERGDSAVYLCASSFAGDRDTQYFGPGTRLTVL.